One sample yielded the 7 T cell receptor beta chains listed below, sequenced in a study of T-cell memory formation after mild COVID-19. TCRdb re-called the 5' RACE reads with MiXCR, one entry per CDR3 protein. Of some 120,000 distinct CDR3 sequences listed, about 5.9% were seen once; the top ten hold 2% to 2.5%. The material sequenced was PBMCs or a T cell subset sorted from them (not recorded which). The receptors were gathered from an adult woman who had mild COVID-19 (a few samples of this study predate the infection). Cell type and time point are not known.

CDR3 bases: TGCGCCAGCAGCTTGGGAGGACAGACCCAAGAGACCCAGTACTTC. Amino acid sequence: CASSLGGQTQETQYF. This sequence joins TRBV5-1 and TRBJ2-5; weak D call: TRBD1 (6 bases). V was trimmed by 0 bases and J by 1 base, leaving 10 bases between them. Germline CDR1 and CDR2: SGHRS and YFSETQ. The CDR3 is 15 residues long.

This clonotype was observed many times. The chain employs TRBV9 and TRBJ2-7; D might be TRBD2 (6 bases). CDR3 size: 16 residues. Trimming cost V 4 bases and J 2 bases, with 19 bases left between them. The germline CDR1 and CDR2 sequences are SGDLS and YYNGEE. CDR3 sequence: CASSPPPRDGTYEQYF. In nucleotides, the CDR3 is TGTGCCAGCAGCCCCCCCCCGCGGGACGGAACCTACGAGCAGTACTTC.

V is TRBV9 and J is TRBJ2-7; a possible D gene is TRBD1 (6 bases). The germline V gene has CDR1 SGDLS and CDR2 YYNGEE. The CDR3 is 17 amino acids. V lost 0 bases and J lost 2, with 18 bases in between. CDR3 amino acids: CASSVGPRDTPPYEQYF. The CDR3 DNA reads TGTGCCAGCAGCGTAGGCCCACGGGACACCCCTCCCTACGAGCAGTACTTC. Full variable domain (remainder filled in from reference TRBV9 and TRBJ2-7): DSGVTQTPKHLITATGQRVTLRCSPRSGDLSVYWYQQSLDQGLQFLIQYYNGEERAKGNILERFSAQQFPDLHSELNLSSLELGDSALYFCASSVGPRDTPPYEQYFGPGTRLTVT.

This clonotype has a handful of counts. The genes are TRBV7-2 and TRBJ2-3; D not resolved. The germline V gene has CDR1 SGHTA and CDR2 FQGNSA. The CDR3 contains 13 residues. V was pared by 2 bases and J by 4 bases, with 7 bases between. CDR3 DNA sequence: TGTGCCAGCAGCTTATCATTGGCAGATACGCAGTATTTT. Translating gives CASSLSLADTQYF. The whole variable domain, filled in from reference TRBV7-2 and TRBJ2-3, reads GAGVSQSPSNKVTEKGKDVELRCDPISGHTALYWYRQSLGQGLEFLIYFQGNSAPDKSGLPSDRFSAERTGGSVSTLTIQRTQQEDSAVYLCASSLSLADTQYFGPGTRLTVL.

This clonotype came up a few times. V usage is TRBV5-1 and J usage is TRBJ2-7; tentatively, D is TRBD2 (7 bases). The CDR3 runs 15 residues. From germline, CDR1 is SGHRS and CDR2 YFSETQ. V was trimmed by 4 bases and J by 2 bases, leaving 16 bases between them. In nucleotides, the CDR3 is TGCGCCAGCAGCCCGGGGGGCCCCCAAACCTACGAGCAGTACTTC. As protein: CASSPGGPQTYEQYF.

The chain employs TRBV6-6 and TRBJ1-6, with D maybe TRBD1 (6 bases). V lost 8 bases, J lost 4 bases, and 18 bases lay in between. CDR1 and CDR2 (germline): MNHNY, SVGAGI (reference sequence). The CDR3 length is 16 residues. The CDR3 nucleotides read TGTGCCAGCCGCCCTAGGGGGGGCTTGTATAATTCACCCCTCCACTTT. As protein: CASRPRGGLYNSPLHF.

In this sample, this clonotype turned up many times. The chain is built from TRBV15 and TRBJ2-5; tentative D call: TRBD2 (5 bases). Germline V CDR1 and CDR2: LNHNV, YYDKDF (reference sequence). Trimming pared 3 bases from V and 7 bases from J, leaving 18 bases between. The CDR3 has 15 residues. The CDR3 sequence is CATSSLQTRRGTQYF. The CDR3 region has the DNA TGTGCCACCAGCAGTCTTCAAACGCGCCGGGGGACCCAGTACTTC.